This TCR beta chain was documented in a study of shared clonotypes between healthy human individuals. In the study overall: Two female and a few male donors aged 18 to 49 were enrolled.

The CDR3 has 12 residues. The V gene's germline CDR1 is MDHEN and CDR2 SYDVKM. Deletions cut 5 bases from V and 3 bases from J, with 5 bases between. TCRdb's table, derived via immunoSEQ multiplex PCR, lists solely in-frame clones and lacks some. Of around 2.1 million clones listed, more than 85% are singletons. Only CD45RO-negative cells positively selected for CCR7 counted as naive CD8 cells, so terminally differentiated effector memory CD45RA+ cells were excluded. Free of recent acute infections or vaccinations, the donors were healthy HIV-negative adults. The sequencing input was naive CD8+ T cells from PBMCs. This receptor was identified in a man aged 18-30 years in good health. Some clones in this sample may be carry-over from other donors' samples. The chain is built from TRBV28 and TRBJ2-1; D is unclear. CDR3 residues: CASSEHYNEQFF. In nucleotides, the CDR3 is TGTGCCAGCAGTGAGCACTACAATGAGCAGTTCTTC. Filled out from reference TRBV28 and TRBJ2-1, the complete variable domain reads DVKVTQSSRYLVKRTGEKVFLECVQDMDHENMFWYRQDPGLGLRLIYFSYDVKMKEKGDIPEGYSVSREKKERFSLILESASTNQTSMYLCASSEHYNEQFFGPGTRLTVL.